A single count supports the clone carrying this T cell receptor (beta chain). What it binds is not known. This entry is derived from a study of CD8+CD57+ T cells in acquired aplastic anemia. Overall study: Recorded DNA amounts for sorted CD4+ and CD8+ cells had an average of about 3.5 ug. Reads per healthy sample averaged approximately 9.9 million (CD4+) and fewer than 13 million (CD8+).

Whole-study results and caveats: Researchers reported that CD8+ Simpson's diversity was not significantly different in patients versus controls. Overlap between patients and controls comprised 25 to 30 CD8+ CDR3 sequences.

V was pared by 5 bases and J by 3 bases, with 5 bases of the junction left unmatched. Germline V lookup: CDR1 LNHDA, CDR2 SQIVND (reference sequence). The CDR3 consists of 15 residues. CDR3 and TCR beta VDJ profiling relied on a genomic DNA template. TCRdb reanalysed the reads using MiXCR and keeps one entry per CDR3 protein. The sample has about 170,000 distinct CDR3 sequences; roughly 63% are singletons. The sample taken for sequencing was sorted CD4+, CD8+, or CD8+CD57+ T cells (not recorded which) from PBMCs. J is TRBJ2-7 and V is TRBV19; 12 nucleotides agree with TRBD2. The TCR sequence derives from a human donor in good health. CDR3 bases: TGTGCCAGTAGTCCACGGACTAGCGGGGACTACGAGCAGTACTTC. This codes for CASSPRTSGDYEQYF.